This TCR beta chain was identified in a study of glioma-infiltrating T cells (dated by TCRdb to 2016 to 2017). General notes on the study: Glioma tissue, non-neoplastic brain tissue and matched peripheral blood mononuclear cells were used as sources from which TCR alpha- and beta-chain repertoires were sequenced. Each tissue-infiltrating repertoire was compared with the same patient's peripheral blood repertoire to measure divergence between tissue and blood T-cell populations. Three low-grade glioma patients, about eight primary glioblastoma patients and three non-glioma patients contributing non-neoplastic brain tissue were included in the paired cohort. Beyond this particular receptor, the publication reports: In non-neoplastic patients, VJ-independent divergence between tissue and blood fell below expectation, whereas in all gliomas, and especially in low-grade gliomas, the divergence rose above expectation. Very few CDR3 sequences were found to be shared between tissue and blood, and this scarcity was attributed to high CDR3 diversity and limited sampling. Group comparisons rested on small numbers: three non-neoplastic, three low-grade glioma and fewer than ten glioblastoma patients.

V is pared back by 10 bases and J by 5 bases, with 15 bases lying between the germline termini. CDR1 and CDR2 (MNHNS, SASEGT) derive from the germline V gene. Measured from the cysteine to the phenylalanine, the CDR3 is 13 residues long. Only the CDR3 portion is preserved as DNA: 39 bases, with reading frame beginning at the first base. The iRepertoire nested amplicon-rescue multiplex PCR (arm-PCR) platform was used to amplify TCR alpha and beta CDR3 regions from RNA. For one-step reverse transcription and amplification, roughly 85-400 ng of tissue mRNA or PBMC total RNA was used as input. Following bead purification, Illumina adapters were added through a secondary multiplex PCR, and the libraries were then gel-purified between 200 and 400 bp. Libraries carried internal 6-nucleotide barcodes used for demultiplexing. Libraries were sequenced on an Illumina MiSeq with 2x220 or 2x250 nucleotide paired-end reads. As for how the authors treated the data: Paired reads were merged with FLASH 1.2.11 and aligned to the GRCh37 human genome with BWA-MEM before extracting TRA and TRB reads. An IMGT-derived reference of cassette sequences and CDR3 motifs, with pseudogenes included, was used for V and J assignment. Reads were translated in three frames, and productive CDR3s were defined by a C…FGXG motif without stop codons. A clonotype was defined as a unique combination of a V-J cassette pair and a CDR3 amino acid sequence. Filtering of reads was based on Hamming distance, with the threshold set by the sequence error rate of each sample in mapped regions. The public reads were reanalyzed by TCRdb: fastp trimming at Q25, MiXCR alignment, in-frame beta chains only. All rows with the same CDR3 protein become a single entry with the most common DNA and genes. The V and J calls and clone size come from TCRdb's table, not from the authors' own analysis. The sample contains approximately 120,000 distinct CDR3 sequences, 20% to 25% of them found a single time. Jointly, the top ten make up nearly 15% of the sample.

This clonotype was seen many times. What this receptor recognizes is not known. One base away there is no much larger clone; base qualities are not given. This receptor was identified in a human donor with low-grade glioma or glioblastoma, undergoing nonglioma brain surgery, or in good health (not recorded which). Sequenced material: glioma tissue, nonneoplastic brain tissue, or PBMCs (not recorded which). The V and J genes are TRBV6-1 and TRBJ2-1; the D region possibly corresponds to TRBD2 (6 bases align). Read as DNA, the sequence is TGTGCCACTCGGGACTCTCCCCACAATGAGCAGTTCTTC. Its product reads: CATRDSPHNEQFF.